What follows are 5 T cell receptor beta chains derived from one specimen sequenced in a study of identical twins. TCRdb reprocessed the 5' RACE reads with MiXCR, giving one entry per CDR3 protein. The sample lists around 340,000 distinct CDR3 sequences, about 12% occurring once. In addition, the sample was reused for a study of yellow fever vaccine responses in identical twins.

The material sequenced was CD8+ T cells sorted from blood. Receptors were obtained from a woman aged 18-30 years in good health.

The rearrangement uses TRBV28 and TRBJ1-6; TRBD1 is a possible D gene (5 bases). This CDR3 is 14 amino acids long. Germline values: CDR1 MDHEN, CDR2 SYDVKM. V was pared by 3 bases and J by 10 bases, with 13 bases between. CDR3 sequence reads: CASSLDTGRSPLHF. CDR3 nucleotide sequence: TGTGCCAGCAGTTTGGACACGGGGCGGTCACCCCTCCACTTT.

The chain combines TRBV27 with TRBJ1-5; 8 bases match TRBD1. Germline V gene lookup returns CDR1 MNHEY and CDR2 SMNVEV (reference sequence). This CDR3 spans 14 amino acids. V gave up 6 bases and J gave up 7 bases; unmatched junction bases: 8. The CDR3 spells CASSLYRGVQPQHF. In DNA, the CDR3 is TGTGCCAGCAGCCTCTACAGGGGGGTCCAGCCCCAGCATTTT.

This clonotype was seen only a few times. This chain uses TRBV4-2 with TRBJ2-3, with TRBD2 matching over 9 bases. Germline values: CDR1 LGHNA, CDR2 YNFKEQ. The CDR3 is 19 amino acids. V was pared by 3 bases and J by 1 base, with 14 bases of the junction left unmatched. CDR3 protein: CASSQRTSGPLTGTDTQYF. The CDR3 DNA sequence: TGTGCCAGCAGCCAGCGCACTAGCGGGCCACTCACGGGCACAGATACGCAGTATTTT.

This clonotype has just a few counts. The chain has TRBV7-6 and TRBJ2-3, with 8 positions matching TRBD2. The CDR3 totals 16 residues. The J segment lost 4 bases and the V segment lost 6 bases, leaving 12 bases of the junction unmatched. Per the germline V gene, CDR1 is SGHVS and CDR2 is FNYEAQ. The CDR3 DNA is TGTGCCAGCAGGGGCACTAGCGGAGGCGTCGCAGATACGCAGTATTTT. Translated, it gives CASRGTSGGVADTQYF.

The chain has TRBV4-1 and TRBJ2-1; no definite D call. This CDR3 has 16 residues. The ends were cut back, 0 bases at V and 9 bases at J, with 18 bases in the middle. Germline V lookup: CDR1 MGHRA, CDR2 YSYEKL. The CDR3 DNA reads as TGCGCCAGCAGCCAAGAAGCAGACTCGCCTGGAACTGAGCAGTTCTTC. It codes for CASSQEADSPGTEQFF.